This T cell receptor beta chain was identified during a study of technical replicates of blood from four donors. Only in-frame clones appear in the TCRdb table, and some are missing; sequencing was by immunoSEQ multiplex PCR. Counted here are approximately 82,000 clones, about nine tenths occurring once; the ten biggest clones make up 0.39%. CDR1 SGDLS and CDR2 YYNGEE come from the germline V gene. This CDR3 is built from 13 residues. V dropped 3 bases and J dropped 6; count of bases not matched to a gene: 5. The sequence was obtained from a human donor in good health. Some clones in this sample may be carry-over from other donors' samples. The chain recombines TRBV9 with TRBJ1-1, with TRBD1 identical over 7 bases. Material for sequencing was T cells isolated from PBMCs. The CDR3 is CASSATGVPEAFF. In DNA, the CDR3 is TGTGCCAGCAGCGCAACAGGGGTTCCTGAAGCTTTCTTT.